The 26 T cell receptor beta chains given below trace back to one sample, sequenced in a study of blood T cell repertoires in COVID-19. Using immunoSEQ multiplex PCR, the repertoire was profiled, and TCRdb retains in-frame clones only, with some absent. Of 250,000 to 300,000 clones in the sample, just over 90% are singletons; the top ten hold 2.3%. Sequencing input: PBMCs or T cells enriched from blood (not recorded which). The receptors stem from a woman aged 40 to 50 with acute COVID-19.

This chain uses TRBV10-3 with TRBJ2-7, with TRBD1 matching 9 bases. After removal of 5 bases from V and 1 base from J, the junction contained 6 bases not matched to a gene. The CDR3 consists of 15 residues. The germline CDR1 and CDR2 sequences are ENHRY and SYGVKD. CDR3 DNA: TGTGCCATCAGTTCGCCCGGGACAGGGTCCTACGAGCAGTACTTC. It translates to CAISSPGTGSYEQYF.

The J gene is TRBJ1-4, the V gene TRBV12-3 or TRBV12-4; D call uncertain. The CDR3 has 13 amino acids. V gave up 5 bases and J gave up 8 bases, with 12 bases separating them. The CDR3 loop is CASSAWAVEKLFF. The CDR3 nucleotides read TGTGCCAGCAGTGCCTGGGCAGTCGAAAAACTGTTTTTT.

This chain joins TRBV5-1 and TRBJ1-5; possibly TRBD1 for D (5 bases). This CDR3 comprises 14 residues. V shed 5 bases and J shed 9 bases, with 18 bases lying between them. Per the germline V gene, CDR1 is SGHRS and CDR2 is YFSETQ. The CDR3 DNA is TGCGCCAGCAGTAACAACCCGGGGGAAGGGCCCCAGCATTTT. It codes for CASSNNPGEGPQHF.

CDR3 DNA: TGTGCCTGGAGTGGTGACAGCTACTATGGCTACACCTTC. It encodes CAWSGDSYYGYTF. The chain joins TRBV30 to TRBJ1-2, with a tentative D call TRBD1 (5 bases). This CDR3 has 13 amino acids. Between the trimmed V and J ends, which lost 1 base and 3 bases, there was a span of 9 bases. Germline V gives CDR1 GTSNPN, CDR2 SVGIG (reference sequence).

V gene TRBV7-2 combines with J gene TRBJ2-7, with D possibly matching TRBD2 (6 bases). The CDR3 has 16 residues. From germline, CDR1 is SGHTA and CDR2 FQGNSA. The V end was cut by 1 base, the J end by 7 bases, with 20 bases between. In nucleotides, the CDR3 is TGTGCCAGCAGCTTAGGGATGGGTGCGGCCGGAGGGGAGCAGTACTTC. Translation gives CASSLGMGAAGGEQYF.

For this clone: A read error may produce the germline difference seen at one junction end. The chain links TRBV7-7 to TRBJ2-5; a possible D gene is TRBD2 (5 bases). The germline gives CDR1 SSHAT, CDR2 FNYEAQ (reference sequence). The CDR3 runs 13 residues. In DNA form, the CDR3 reads TGTGCTAGCAGCCAGGAGGTGTGGGAGACCCAGTACTTC. It yields the protein CASSQEVWETQYF.

The chain is built from TRBV28 and TRBJ2-3; possible D gene TRBD2, 7 bases. CDR3 size: 18 residues. Trimming took off 4 bases at V and 0 bases at J, with 20 bases between the two ends. The germline CDR1 and CDR2 sequences are MDHEN and SYDVKM. The CDR3 region is CASSSQGRRGGSTDTQYF. As DNA, the CDR3 is TGTGCCAGCAGTTCCCAGGGTCGTAGGGGGGGGAGCACAGATACGCAGTATTTT.

The chain combines TRBV30 with TRBJ2-7, with D tentatively TRBD2 (5 bases). V gave up 0 bases and J gave up 2 bases, with 11 bases separating them. Looked up from germline, CDR1 is GTSNPN and CDR2 is SVGIG (reference sequence). This CDR3 region has 14 residues. The CDR3 sequence: CAWSVGLGPYEQYF. CDR3 sequence (DNA): TGTGCCTGGAGTGTAGGACTTGGACCCTACGAGCAGTACTTC. Combining the CDR3 with reference TRBV30 and TRBJ2-7 gives the whole variable domain SQTIHQWPATLVQPVGSPLSLECTVEGTSNPNLYWYRQAAGRGLQLLFYSVGIGQISSEVPQNLSASRPQDRQFILSSKKLLLSDSGFYLCAWSVGLGPYEQYFGPGTRLTVT.

The chain joins TRBV28 to TRBJ1-6; the D gene is possibly TRBD1 (6 bases). The germline V gene has CDR1 MDHEN and CDR2 SYDVKM. Between the trimmed V and J ends, which lost 4 bases and 7 bases, there was a span of 14 bases. CDR3 length equals 15 residues. CDR3 amino acids: CASSSHRETNSPLHF. In DNA form, the CDR3 reads TGTGCCAGCAGTTCCCACAGGGAAACCAATTCACCCCTCCACTTT.

V is TRBV5-1 and J is TRBJ2-3; D unresolved. V lost 6 bases to trimming and J lost 4 bases, with 12 bases between them. This CDR3 has 13 residues. From germline, CDR1 is SGHRS and CDR2 YFSETQ. In DNA form, the CDR3 reads TGCGCCAGCACTCGTTCGGGTTCAGATACGCAGTATTTT. This codes for CASTRSGSDTQYF.

The rearrangement joins TRBV29-1 to TRBJ2-7; 11 nucleotides match TRBD1. Germline CDR1 is SQVTM and CDR2 is ANQGSEA. The CDR3 totals 14 residues. DNA of the CDR3: TGCAGTGCGTCCGGGACAGGGGGCTCCTACGAGCAGTACTTC. This codes for CSASGTGGSYEQYF.

V is TRBV29-1 and J is TRBJ1-2; perhaps TRBD1 as D (5 bases). Germline CDR1 and CDR2: SQVTM and ANQGSEA. CDR3 length equals 14 residues. With 6 bases removed from V and 3 bases from J, the gap between germline ends came to 17 bases. CDR3 sequence: CSVVGTPDDYGYTF. In DNA form, the CDR3 reads TGCAGCGTCGTCGGGACTCCCGACGACTATGGCTACACCTTC.

The J gene is TRBJ2-7, the V gene TRBV5-1; the D gene is possibly TRBD2 (5 bases). Trimming took 1 base from V and 7 from J, leaving 18 bases between them. CDR1 is SGHRS, CDR2 YFSETQ, per germline. The length of the CDR3 is 15 residues. The DNA of the CDR3 is TGCGCCAGCAGCTTGACCTCAGGACTTGCCGCTGAGCAGTACTTC. Translated, it gives CASSLTSGLAAEQYF. Together with reference TRBV5-1 and TRBJ2-7, the CDR3 gives the full variable domain: KAGVTQTPRYLIKTRGQQVTLSCSPISGHRSVSWYQQTPGQGLQFLFEYFSETQRNKGNFPGRFSGRQFSNSRSEMNVSTLELGDSALYLCASSLTSGLAAEQYFGPGTRLTVT.

The chain uses TRBV28 and TRBJ1-4, with 7 bases that match TRBD1. The CDR3 has 14 amino acids. With 4 bases clipped from V and 7 bases from J, the junction kept 6 bases outside the gene matches. Germline CDR1 and CDR2: MDHEN and SYDVKM. DNA for the CDR3: TGTGCCAGCAGTTCCACAGGGGTTAGTGAAAAACTGTTTTTT. Translated: CASSSTGVSEKLFF.

This chain joins TRBV2 and TRBJ1-1, with TRBD1 matching over 9 bases. This CDR3 is 12 amino acids long. Germline CDR1 is SNHLY and CDR2 is FYNNEI. Trimming cost V 8 bases and J 5 bases; bases outside gene matches: 3. CDR3 sequence reads: CASGQGRTEAFF. In DNA form, the CDR3 reads TGTGCCAGCGGACAGGGGAGGACTGAAGCTTTCTTT.

This rearrangement joins TRBV2 to TRBJ2-3, with 10 bases aligning to TRBD1. Germline trimming cut 10 bases from V and 5 bases from J; bases unmatched to any gene: 12. The CDR3 sequence is 15 residues long. CDR1 and CDR2 from the germline V gene are SNHLY and FYNNEI. CDR3 loop: CATKGQGTSGDTQYF. CDR3 DNA: TGTGCCACAAAGGGACAGGGGACCTCAGGAGATACGCAGTATTTT.

This clone was seen more than once but under ten times. This chain uses TRBV11-1 with TRBJ2-6; 7 positions agree with TRBD1. Looked up from germline, CDR1 is SGHAT and CDR2 is FQDESV (reference sequence). This CDR3 comprises 16 residues. Trimming took 5 bases from V and 7 from J; bases not matched to a gene: 11. In DNA, the CDR3 is TGTGCCAGCAGCGACCGGGACAGTTCTAGTGCCAACGTCCTGACTTTC. Translating it yields CASSDRDSSSANVLTF.

This sequence joins TRBV5-6 and TRBJ1-6; 9 nucleotides align to TRBD1. Trimming at V came to 3 bases and at J to 0 bases, leaving 4 bases not matched to a gene. The CDR3 is 17 amino acids. CDR1 SGHDT and CDR2 YYEEEE come from the germline V gene. The CDR3 protein is CASSSGTGSSYNSPLHF. The CDR3 nucleotides read TGTGCCAGCAGCTCCGGGACAGGGAGCTCCTATAATTCACCCCTCCACTTT.

This chain links TRBV7-2 with TRBJ2-3; D is uncertain. The CDR3 length is 13 residues. The germline V gene has CDR1 SGHTA and CDR2 FQGNSA. The V and J ends lost 3 bases and 8 bases respectively, with 12 bases between them. This CDR3 reads CASSFREIGTQYF. The CDR3 bases are TGTGCCAGCAGCTTCCGAGAAATTGGTACGCAGTATTTT.

This clone turned up a few times. The V and J genes are TRBV30 and TRBJ1-1, with D perhaps TRBD1 (6 bases). V lost 4 bases to trimming and J lost 4 bases, with 10 bases between them. Germline V gives CDR1 GTSNPN, CDR2 SVGIG (reference sequence). This CDR3 spans 12 amino acids. The CDR3 bases are TGTGCCTGGACAGGGGCAGGCACTGAAGCTTTCTTT. Its protein is CAWTGAGTEAFF. The whole variable domain, remainder taken from reference TRBV30 and TRBJ1-1, is SQTIHQWPATLVQPVGSPLSLECTVEGTSNPNLYWYRQAAGRGLQLLFYSVGIGQISSEVPQNLSASRPQDRQFILSSKKLLLSDSGFYLCAWTGAGTEAFFGQGTRLTVV.

Only one count was recorded for this clone. The chain is built from TRBV7-8 and TRBJ2-7, with 11 bases that match TRBD2. This CDR3 contains 16 residues. Trimming at V came to 5 bases and at J to 2 bases, leaving 8 bases not matched to a gene. The germline gives CDR1 SGHVS, CDR2 FQNEAQ. Written as DNA, the CDR3 is TGTGCCAGCAGCCCCATCACTAGCGGGGGAACCTACGAGCAGTACTTC. Protein sequence: CASSPITSGGTYEQYF.

This clone appeared a single time. V gene TRBV28 combines with J gene TRBJ2-6; D is ambiguous. CDR3 size: 16 residues. Looked up from germline, CDR1 is MDHEN and CDR2 is SYDVKM. Trimming removed 4 bases at V and 0 bases at J, with 10 bases between. CDR3 bases: TGTGCCAGCAGTTCTGGTGCCAGCTCTGGGGCCAACGTCCTGACTTTC. Its translation is CASSSGASSGANVLTF.

The chain couples TRBV27 to TRBJ1-6; no clear D. Germline CDR1 MNHEY, CDR2 SMNVEV (reference sequence). The CDR3 is 13 residues long. V lost 6 bases and J 10 bases, leaving 13 bases between the germline ends. CDR3 residues: CASSYTPLSPLHF. DNA for the CDR3: TGTGCCAGCAGCTATACTCCATTATCACCCCTCCACTTT.

The chain carries TRBV5-6 and TRBJ2-7; D is perhaps TRBD2 (5 bases). CDR3 length: 16 residues. V lost 3 bases to trimming and J lost 3 bases, with 19 bases between them. Germline CDR1 reads SGHDT; CDR2 reads YYEEEE. CDR3 bases: TGTGCCAGCAGCTCGATGGGCGGGCTGGGATTCTACGAGCAGTACTTC. Protein: CASSSMGGLGFYEQYF.

This chain uses TRBV10-3 with TRBJ2-2; 7 nucleotides agree with TRBD1. CDR3 size: 14 residues. Germline CDR1 ENHRY, CDR2 SYGVKD. Trimming cost V 6 bases and J 4 bases; bases outside gene matches: 5. The CDR3 reads CAIRGTESTGELFF. The CDR3 DNA is TGTGCCATCAGAGGGACAGAGTCCACCGGGGAGCTGTTTTTT.

The V and J genes are TRBV28 and TRBJ1-5, with 9 bases fitting TRBD1. J was trimmed by 2 bases and V by 2 bases; bases with no gene match: 7. This CDR3 is built from 17 residues. Germline V CDR1 and CDR2: MDHEN, SYDVKM. This CDR3 is CASSLGGTGYGNQPQHF. As DNA, the CDR3 is TGTGCCAGCAGTTTAGGCGGGACAGGGTACGGCAATCAGCCCCAGCATTTT. Complete variable domain (other parts from reference TRBV28 and TRBJ1-5): DVKVTQSSRYLVKRTGEKVFLECVQDMDHENMFWYRQDPGLGLRLIYFSYDVKMKEKGDIPEGYSVSREKKERFSLILESASTNQTSMYLCASSLGGTGYGNQPQHFGDGTRLSIL.